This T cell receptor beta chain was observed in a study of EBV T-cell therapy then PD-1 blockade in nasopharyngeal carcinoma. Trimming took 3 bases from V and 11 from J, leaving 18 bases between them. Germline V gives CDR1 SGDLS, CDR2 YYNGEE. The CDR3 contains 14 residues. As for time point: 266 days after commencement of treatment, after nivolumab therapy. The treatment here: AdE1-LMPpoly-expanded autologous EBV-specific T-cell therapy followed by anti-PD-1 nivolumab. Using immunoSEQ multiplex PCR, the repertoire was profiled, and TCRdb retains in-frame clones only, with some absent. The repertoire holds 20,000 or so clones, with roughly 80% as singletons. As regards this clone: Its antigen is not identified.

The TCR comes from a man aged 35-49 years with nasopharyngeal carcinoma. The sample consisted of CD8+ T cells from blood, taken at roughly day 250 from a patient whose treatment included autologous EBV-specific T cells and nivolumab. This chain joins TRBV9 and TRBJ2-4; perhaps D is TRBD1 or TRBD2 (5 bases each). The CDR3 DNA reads TGTGCCAGCAGCGCCCCCCCTGGTGAGGGGTTTCAGTACTTC. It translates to CASSAPPGEGFQYF. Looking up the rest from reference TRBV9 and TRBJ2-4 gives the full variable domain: DSGVTQTPKHLITATGQRVTLRCSPRSGDLSVYWYQQSLDQGLQFLIQYYNGEERAKGNILERFSAQQFPDLHSELNLSSLELGDSALYFCASSAPPGEGFQYFGAGTRLSVL.